This T cell receptor (beta chain) was captured in a study of shared T cell receptors in the human thymus. Sequenced by immunoSEQ multiplex PCR; TCRdb stores in-frame clones only, minus some. The table has approximately 760,000 clones, 75% to 90% seen once. Germline loops: CDR1 MDHEN, CDR2 SYDVKM. V was clipped by 10 bases and J by 6 bases, with 12 bases between them. This CDR3 spans 11 amino acids. These data also featured in a second study, about human thymus T cells.

The sequence was collected from a girl under two years old with a congenital heart defect. The sequenced material came from thymocytes. The chain links TRBV28 to TRBJ1-2; no clear D. CDR3 protein: CAIRLFHGYTF. CDR3 DNA sequence: TGTGCCATCAGACTATTTCATGGCTACACCTTC.